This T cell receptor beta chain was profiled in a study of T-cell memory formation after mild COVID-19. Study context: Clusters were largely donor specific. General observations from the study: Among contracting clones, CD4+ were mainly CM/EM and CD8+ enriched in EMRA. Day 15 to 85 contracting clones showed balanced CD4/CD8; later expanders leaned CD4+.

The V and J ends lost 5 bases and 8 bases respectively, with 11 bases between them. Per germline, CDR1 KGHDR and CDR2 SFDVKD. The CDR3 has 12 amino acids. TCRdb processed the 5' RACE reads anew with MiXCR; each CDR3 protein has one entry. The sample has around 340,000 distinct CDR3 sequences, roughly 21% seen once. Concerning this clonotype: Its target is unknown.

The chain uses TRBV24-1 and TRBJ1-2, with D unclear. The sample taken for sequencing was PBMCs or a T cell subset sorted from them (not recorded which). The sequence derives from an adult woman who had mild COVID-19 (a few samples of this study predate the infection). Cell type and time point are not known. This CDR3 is CATSARDRGYTF. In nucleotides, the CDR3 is TGTGCCACCAGTGCGAGGGATCGGGGCTACACCTTC.